Following are 6 T cell receptor beta chains from one sample sequenced in a study of CXCR3-negative and CXCR3-positive naive CD8 T cells. Libraries of TRB cDNA were made by 5' RACE and carried UMIs. One entry per CDR3 protein, without DNA, is what TCRdb gives after re-calling the 5' RACE reads. This listing includes roughly 8,000 distinct CDR3 sequences. Sequenced material: naive CXCR3- CD8+ T cells from blood. Subset meaning: CD45RO-CCR7+CD27+CD95- naive CD8+ T cells lacking CXCR3 (TNR3-). These receptors were obtained from a human donor in good health. Some clones in this sample may be carry-over from other donors' samples.

This clonotype registers medium-sized by frequency. J is TRBJ2-7 and V is TRBV7-8; TCRdb selects TRBD2, and the lack of DNA leaves this call unchecked. Germline V gene data show CDR1 as SGHVS and CDR2 as FQNEAQ. The CDR3 extends over 14 amino acids. The CDR3 spells CASSLLSGNYEQYF.

In terms of frequency, this clonotype is medium-sized (0.01 to 0.1%). This chain links TRBV5-1 with TRBJ2-1. In germline, CDR1 is SGHRS, CDR2 YFSETQ. The CDR3 extends over 15 amino acids. CDR3 sequence: CASSLAGTPLNEQFF.

V is TRBV5-5 and J is TRBJ2-1. The CDR3 is made up of 11 amino acids. Germline values: CDR1 SGHKS, CDR2 YYEKEE (reference sequence). The CDR3 loop reads CASSLSAEQFF.

The CDR3 reads CSVEVVAGVYNEQFF. V and J are TRBV29-1 and TRBJ2-1; TCRdb indicates TRBD2, and absent DNA this call remains unverified. The CDR3 covers 15 residues. The V gene's germline CDR1 is SQVTM and CDR2 ANQGSEA.

The chain uses TRBV29-1 and TRBJ2-1; as DNA is missing, the TRBD1 call by TCRdb cannot be tested. Germline assignment: CDR1 SQVTM and CDR2 ANQGSEA. This CDR3 is 12 amino acids long. CDR3 in amino acids: CSDTGQGNEQFF.

V gene TRBV12-3 or TRBV12-4 combines with J gene TRBJ1-5. The CDR3 is made up of 18 amino acids. This CDR3 reads CASSRYRDSRDSNQPQHF.